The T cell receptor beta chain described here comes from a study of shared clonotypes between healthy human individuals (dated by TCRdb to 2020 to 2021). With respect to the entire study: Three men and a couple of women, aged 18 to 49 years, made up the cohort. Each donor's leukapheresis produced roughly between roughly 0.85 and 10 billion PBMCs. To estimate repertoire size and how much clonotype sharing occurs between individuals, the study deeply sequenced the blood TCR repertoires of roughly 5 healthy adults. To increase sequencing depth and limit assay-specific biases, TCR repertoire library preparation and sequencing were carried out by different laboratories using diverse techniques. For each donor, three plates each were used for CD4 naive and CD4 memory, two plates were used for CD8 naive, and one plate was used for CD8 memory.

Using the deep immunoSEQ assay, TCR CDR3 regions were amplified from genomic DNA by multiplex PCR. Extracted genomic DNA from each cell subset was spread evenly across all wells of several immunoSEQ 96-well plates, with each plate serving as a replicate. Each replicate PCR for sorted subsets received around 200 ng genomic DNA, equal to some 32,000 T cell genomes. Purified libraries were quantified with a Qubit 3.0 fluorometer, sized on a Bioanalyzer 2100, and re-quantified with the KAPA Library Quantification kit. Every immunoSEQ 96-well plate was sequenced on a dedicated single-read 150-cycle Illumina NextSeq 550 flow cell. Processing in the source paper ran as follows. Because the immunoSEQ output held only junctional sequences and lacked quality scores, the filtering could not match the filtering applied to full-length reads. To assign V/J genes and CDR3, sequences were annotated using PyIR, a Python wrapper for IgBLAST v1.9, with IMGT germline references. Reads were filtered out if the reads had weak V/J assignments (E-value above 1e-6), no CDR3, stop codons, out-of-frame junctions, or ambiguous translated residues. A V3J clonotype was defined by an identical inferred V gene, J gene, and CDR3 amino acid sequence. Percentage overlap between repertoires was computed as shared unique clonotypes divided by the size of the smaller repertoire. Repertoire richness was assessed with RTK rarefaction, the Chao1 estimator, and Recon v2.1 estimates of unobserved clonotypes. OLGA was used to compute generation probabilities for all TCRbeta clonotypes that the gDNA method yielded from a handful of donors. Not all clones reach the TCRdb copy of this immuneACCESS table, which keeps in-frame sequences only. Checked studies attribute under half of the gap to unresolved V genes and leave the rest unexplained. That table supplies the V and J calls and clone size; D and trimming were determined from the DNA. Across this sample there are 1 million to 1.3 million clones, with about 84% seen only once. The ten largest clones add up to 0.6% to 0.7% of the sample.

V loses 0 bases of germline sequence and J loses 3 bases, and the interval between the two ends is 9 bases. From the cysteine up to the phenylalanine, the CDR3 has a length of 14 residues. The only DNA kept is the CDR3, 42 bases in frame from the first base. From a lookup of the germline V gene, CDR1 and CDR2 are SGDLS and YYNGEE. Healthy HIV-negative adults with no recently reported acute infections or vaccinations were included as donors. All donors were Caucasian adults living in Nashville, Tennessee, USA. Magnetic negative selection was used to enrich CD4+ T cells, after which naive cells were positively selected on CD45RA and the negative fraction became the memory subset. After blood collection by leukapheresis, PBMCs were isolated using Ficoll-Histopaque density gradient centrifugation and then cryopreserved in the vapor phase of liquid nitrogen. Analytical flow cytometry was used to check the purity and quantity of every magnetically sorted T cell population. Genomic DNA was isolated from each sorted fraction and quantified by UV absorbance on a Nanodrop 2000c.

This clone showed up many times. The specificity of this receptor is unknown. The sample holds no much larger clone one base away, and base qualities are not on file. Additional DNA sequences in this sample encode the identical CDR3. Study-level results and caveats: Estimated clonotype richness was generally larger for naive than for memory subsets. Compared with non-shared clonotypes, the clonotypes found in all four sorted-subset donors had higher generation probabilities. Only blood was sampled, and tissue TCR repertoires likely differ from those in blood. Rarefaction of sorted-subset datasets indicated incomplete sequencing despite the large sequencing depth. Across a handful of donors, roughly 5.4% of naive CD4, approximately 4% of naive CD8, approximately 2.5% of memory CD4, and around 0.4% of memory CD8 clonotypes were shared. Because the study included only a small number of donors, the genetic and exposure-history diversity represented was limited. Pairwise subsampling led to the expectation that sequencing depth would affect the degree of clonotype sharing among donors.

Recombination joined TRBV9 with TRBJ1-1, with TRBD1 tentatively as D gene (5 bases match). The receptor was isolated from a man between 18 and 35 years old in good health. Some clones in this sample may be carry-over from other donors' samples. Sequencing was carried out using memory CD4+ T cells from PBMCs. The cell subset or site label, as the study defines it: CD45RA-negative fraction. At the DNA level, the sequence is TGTGCCAGCAGCGTAGACAGGTGGGACACTGAAGCTTTCTTT. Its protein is CASSVDRWDTEAFF.